This T cell receptor (beta chain) was retrieved from a study of OX40 agonist ivuxolimab in advanced cancers. Whole-study context: Clinicians treated patients with ivuxolimab, an agonistic anti-OX40 (CD134) antibody.

CDR3 length equals 11 residues. Between the trimmed V and J ends, which lost 6 bases and 7 bases, there was a span of 10 bases. Per germline, CDR1 SQVTM and CDR2 ANQGSEA. Using immunoSEQ multiplex PCR, the repertoire was profiled, and TCRdb retains in-frame clones only, with some absent. The sample includes 35,000 to 50,000 clones, more than 75% seen only once; the top ten take roughly an eighth. This sample comprised CD4+ or CD8+ T cells sorted from blood, obtained in a trial of the OX40 agonist ivuxolimab. The chain employs TRBV29-1 and TRBJ2-1; D not resolved. This receptor was taken from an adult with an advanced solid tumor such as melanoma, head and neck, liver or kidney cancer. CDR3 amino acids: CSVPSRNEQFF. The CDR3 DNA follows: TGCAGCGTCCCTAGTCGAAATGAGCAGTTCTTC.